These 20 T cell receptor beta chains were all obtained from the same sample, sequenced in a study of monozygotic twins with cystic fibrosis. This table comes from immunoSEQ multiplex PCR, and its TCRdb copy is limited to in-frame clones, with some not included. The table lists tens of thousands of clones, over 75% of them singletons. The sequenced sample consisted of blood. These TCRs come from a girl aged 2 to 10 with cystic fibrosis.

This rearrangement joins TRBV2 to TRBJ2-7; maybe TRBD1 (6 bases). Germline V lookup: CDR1 SNHLY, CDR2 FYNNEI. Trimming took off 7 bases at V and 2 bases at J, with 15 bases between the two ends. This CDR3 spans 14 amino acids. The DNA for the CDR3 is TGTGCCAGCAAGTCGGACAGAGTTGCCTACGAGCAGTACTTC. Protein: CASKSDRVAYEQYF.

V usage is TRBV7-6 and J usage is TRBJ1-1, with TRBD1 matching 10 bases. The germline V gene has CDR1 SGHVS and CDR2 FNYEAQ. V trimming: 5 bases; J trimming: 2 bases; junction bases outside the gene matches: 5. This CDR3 has 15 residues. The CDR3 loop is CASSTRQGANTEAFF. The CDR3 nucleotides read TGTGCCAGCAGCACCCGACAGGGGGCAAACACTGAAGCTTTCTTT.

The chain couples TRBV14 to TRBJ1-1; D remains unclear. The germline V and J ends were trimmed by 4 bases and 0 bases, with 3 bases remaining between them. Per the germline V gene, CDR1 is SGHDN and CDR2 is FVKESK. The CDR3 contains 12 residues. In DNA, the CDR3 is TGTGCCAGCAGCCGGGTGAACACTGAAGCTTTCTTT. Translation gives CASSRVNTEAFF.

This chain uses TRBV5-1 with TRBJ2-5; D is unresolved. The CDR3 covers 15 residues. Germline V gives CDR1 SGHRS, CDR2 YFSETQ. The V and J ends lost 4 bases and 1 base respectively, with 14 bases between them. Written as DNA, the CDR3 is TGCGCCAGCAGCCACGGACCGACAAGCCAAGAGACCCAGTACTTC. This sequence encodes CASSHGPTSQETQYF.

This chain connects TRBV6-1 to TRBJ1-1; D gene uncertain. Trimming stripped 11 bases from V and 1 base from J, with 11 bases between. Germline CDR1 MNHNS, CDR2 SASEGT. The CDR3 is made up of 12 amino acids. The CDR3 protein is CAGGQPNTEAFF. The CDR3 DNA reads as TGTGCCGGTGGGCAGCCGAACACTGAAGCTTTCTTT.

The J gene is TRBJ2-1, the V gene TRBV7-8, with 11 bases identical to TRBD2. V trimming: 2 bases; J trimming: 9 bases; junction bases outside the gene matches: 6. Germline V gives CDR1 SGHVS, CDR2 FQNEAQ. CDR3 length equals 15 residues. CDR3 residues: CASSLSSGGPSEQFF. CDR3 sequence (DNA): TGTGCCAGCAGCTTATCTAGCGGGGGGCCCAGTGAGCAGTTCTTC. Drawing the rest from reference TRBV7-8 and TRBJ2-1, the complete variable domain is GAGVSQSPRYKVAKRGQDVALRCDPISGHVSLFWYQQALGQGPEFLTYFQNEAQLDKSGLPSDRFFAERPEGSVSTLKIQRTQQEDSAVYLCASSLSSGGPSEQFFGPGTRLTVL.

This chain links TRBV18 with TRBJ1-3, with D tentatively TRBD1 (6 bases). The V end was cut by 6 bases, the J end by 1 base, with 13 bases between. Germline CDR1 KGHSH, CDR2 LQKENI. The CDR3 totals 15 residues. DNA of the CDR3: TGTGCCAGCTCCCCGGTCCAGGGGTCTGGAAACACCATATATTTT. This gives the protein CASSPVQGSGNTIYF.

This CDR3 is CASSDGGDGLYEQYF. CDR3 nucleotides: TGTGCCAGCAGTGATGGAGGGGATGGGCTCTACGAGCAGTACTTC. V usage is TRBV25-1 and J usage is TRBJ2-7; maybe TRBD2 (6 bases). Germline V gene lookup returns CDR1 MGHDK and CDR2 SYGVNS. Trimming removed 3 bases at V and 3 bases at J, with 15 bases between. The CDR3 length is 15 residues.

The chain employs TRBV5-1 and TRBJ2-3; no firm D call. CDR1 SGHRS and CDR2 YFSETQ come from the germline V gene. V lost 4 bases to trimming and J lost 3 bases, with 9 bases between them. The CDR3 length is 13 residues. As DNA, the CDR3 is TGCGCCAGCAGCGCAGGTCAAACAGATACGCAGTATTTT. It yields the protein CASSAGQTDTQYF.

The chain recombines TRBV29-1 with TRBJ1-4, with D perhaps matching TRBD1 (6 bases). In germline, CDR1 is SQVTM, CDR2 ANQGSEA. V lost 3 bases to trimming and J lost 4 bases, with 21 bases between them. The length of the CDR3 is 17 residues. The CDR3 DNA follows: TGCAGCGTTGAGGGTTCTATGGGGGGGGCCGTTAATGAAAAACTGTTTTTT. Encoded protein: CSVEGSMGGAVNEKLFF.

V usage is TRBV5-1 and J usage is TRBJ2-7, with D possibly matching TRBD2 (6 bases). V shed 4 bases and J shed 2 bases, with 7 bases lying between them. Germline V gives CDR1 SGHRS, CDR2 YFSETQ. CDR3 length: 12 amino acids. The CDR3, as DNA: TGCGCCAGCAGCGGGGGGACCTACGAGCAGTACTTC. This sequence encodes CASSGGTYEQYF.

J is TRBJ1-2 and V is TRBV30; D is perhaps TRBD1 (5 bases). CDR3 length: 14 amino acids. Germline CDR1 reads GTSNPN; CDR2 reads SVGIG (reference sequence). V lost 1 base to trimming and J lost 4 bases, with 13 bases between them. CDR3 amino acids: CAWSAHWGGYGYTF. In DNA, the CDR3 is TGTGCCTGGAGTGCACATTGGGGCGGCTATGGCTACACCTTC.

This clone occurred a few times. This chain joins TRBV5-5 and TRBJ1-5; TRBD1 might be the D (5 bases). The CDR3 spans 14 residues. The V end lost 4 bases, the J end lost 5 bases, and 13 bases lay between the germline ends. Per the germline V gene, CDR1 is SGHKS and CDR2 is YYEKEE (reference sequence). The CDR3 is CASSLSWGDQPQHF. The CDR3 region has the DNA TGTGCCAGCAGCCTATCCTGGGGGGATCAGCCCCAGCATTTT.

The V gene is TRBV5-1, the J gene TRBJ2-7; D might be TRBD2 (6 bases). Germline CDR1 SGHRS, CDR2 YFSETQ. The V gene lost 1 base and the J gene lost 5 bases, with 16 bases spanning the gap. CDR3 size: 15 residues. The CDR3, as DNA: TGCGCCAGCAGCTTGTGGGGGGTACATGGGAACGAGCAGTACTTC. Protein product: CASSLWGVHGNEQYF.

The chain combines TRBV18 with TRBJ1-2, with D maybe TRBD1 (6 bases). The CDR3 covers 15 residues. Germline CDR1 and CDR2: KGHSH and LQKENI. The V end lost 3 bases, the J end lost 3 bases, and 14 bases lay between the germline ends. CDR3: CASSPPGAWHYGYTF. The CDR3 DNA follows: TGTGCCAGCTCACCCCCAGGGGCCTGGCACTATGGCTACACCTTC.

The chain links TRBV5-4 to TRBJ2-7; 7 positions agree with TRBD1. The trim removed 4 bases at V and 2 bases at J, leaving 12 bases unmatched. Per the germline V gene, CDR1 is SGHNT and CDR2 is YYREEE (reference sequence). The CDR3 extends over 16 amino acids. The CDR3 sequence: CASSPLPGQDPYEQYF. The CDR3 DNA reads as TGTGCCAGCAGCCCCCTACCCGGACAGGATCCCTACGAGCAGTACTTC.

This chain joins TRBV7-9 and TRBJ2-7; 12 bases match TRBD1. CDR1 is SEHNR, CDR2 FQNEAQ, per germline (reference sequence). The CDR3 spans 14 residues. J lost 5 bases, V lost 5 bases, and 4 bases had no gene match. CDR3 coding DNA: TGTGCCAGCAGCCCGTGGGACAGGGGGCACGAGCAGTACTTC. This codes for CASSPWDRGHEQYF.

This chain joins TRBV30 and TRBJ2-5; D tentatively reads TRBD1 or TRBD2 (5 bases each). CDR3 length: 12 amino acids. V lost 2 bases and J lost 7, with 11 bases in between. The V gene's germline CDR1 is GTSNPN and CDR2 SVGIG (reference sequence). CDR3 amino acids: CAWSPTGGTQYF. The CDR3 region has the DNA TGTGCCTGGAGTCCAACTGGGGGGACCCAGTACTTC.

The chain employs TRBV15 and TRBJ1-6; D not certain. The CDR3 consists of 14 residues. Germline values: CDR1 LNHNV, CDR2 YYDKDF (reference sequence). The V gene lost 1 base and the J gene lost 5 bases, with 6 bases spanning the gap. The CDR3: CATSRVLNNSPLHF. The CDR3 nucleotides read TGTGCCACCAGCAGAGTCCTGAATAATTCACCCCTCCACTTT.

The rearrangement joins TRBV6-5 to TRBJ1-1; 9 positions agree with TRBD1. After removal of 2 bases from V and 3 bases from J, the junction contained 7 bases not matched to a gene. CDR1 and CDR2 (germline): MNHEY, SVGAGI. This CDR3 spans 16 amino acids. The CDR3 loop reads CASSYHLGTGYTEAFF. In DNA form, the CDR3 reads TGTGCCAGCAGTTACCATTTAGGGACAGGGTACACTGAAGCTTTCTTT.